This T cell receptor beta chain was retrieved from a study of shared clonotypes between healthy human individuals. Original handling: For the immunoSEQ data, sequences were junction-only without quality scores, so filtering differed. This table comes from immunoSEQ multiplex PCR, and its TCRdb copy is limited to in-frame clones, with some not included. V and J calls and clone size are given by that table; D and trimming were obtained from the DNA. The table has some 2,500,000 clones, about 90% seen once. This CDR3 region has 17 residues. The ends were cut back, 0 bases at V and 4 bases at J, with 13 bases in the middle. The germline gives CDR1 MNHEY, CDR2 SMNVEV (reference sequence).

What was sequenced was naive CD4+ T cells from PBMCs. Subset here: CD45RA+ positively selected. The chain has TRBV27 and TRBJ1-6, with D tentatively TRBD1 (6 bases). The source is a man between 18 and 29 years old in good health. Some clones in this sample may be carry-over from other donors' samples. This CDR3 is CASSLSVGGWYNSPLHF. The CDR3 DNA is TGTGCCAGCAGTTTATCGGTTGGGGGCTGGTATAATTCACCCCTCCACTTT.